These T cell receptor beta chains were read from a single sample in a study of T cells in tuberculosis. TCRdb keeps only in-frame clones here, not all; method: immunoSEQ multiplex PCR. This table has roughly 45,000 clones, 94% appearing once. Sample: PBMCs. The receptors were sampled from a donor between 5 and 29 years old with latent tuberculosis or without tuberculosis infection. Some clones in this sample may be carry-over from other donors' samples. The CDR3 runs from the conserved cysteine through the conserved F or W. The D gene is left open where the match is weak. The size entry is marked missing in some rows and otherwise reads once, few, many or a size class.

size,D,J,V,CDR3,DNA
NA,NA,TRBJ2-7,TRBV5-1,CASSLSGVPPFEQYF,TGCGCCAGCAGCCTCTCAGGGGTCCCTCCTTTCGAGCAGTACTTC
NA,TRBD1,TRBJ1-1,TRBV7-2,CASSFRYRGRLNTEAFF,TGTGCCAGCAGCTTTAGGTACAGGGGGCGGCTGAACACTGAAGCTTTCTTT
NA,NA,TRBJ1-2,TRBV10-3,CAIKSLDRNYGYTF,TGTGCCATCAAATCTTTAGATCGTAACTATGGCTACACCTTC
once,NA,TRBJ1-2,TRBV4-3,CASSQGPEVAGYTF,TGCGCCAGCAGCCAAGGGCCCGAGGTGGCTGGCTACACCTTC
NA,NA,TRBJ2-7,TRBV4-1,CASSQDDHSAYEQYF,TGCGCCAGCAGCCAAGACGACCATAGCGCCTACGAGCAGTACTTC
NA,TRBD1,TRBJ1-1,TRBV6-1,CASSGPTGSWFRNTEAFF,TGTGCCAGCAGTGGCCCGACAGGGTCCTGGTTCAGGAACACTGAAGCTTTCTTT
NA,NA,TRBJ2-7,TRBV4-2,CASSRGTTPLGEQYF,TGTGCCAGCAGCCGAGGGACAACCCCCTTGGGGGAGCAGTACTTC
NA,NA,TRBJ1-2,TRBV2,CASSGDTDYGYTF,TGTGCCAGCAGTGGGGACACCGACTATGGCTACACCTTC
NA,TRBD1,TRBJ2-7,TRBV6-5,CASSYSQGAPYEQYF,TGTGCCAGCAGTTACAGTCAGGGGGCGCCTTACGAGCAGTACTTC
NA,NA,TRBJ2-1,TRBV4-1,CASSQVVVTGHSEQFF,TGCGCCAGCAGCCAAGTGGTAGTGACAGGTCACAGTGAGCAGTTCTTC
NA,TRBD2,TRBJ2-1,TRBV28,CASSQRGLAGPSVDEQFF,TGTGCCAGCAGCCAAAGGGGATTAGCGGGACCCTCAGTCGATGAGCAGTTCTTC
once,TRBD1,TRBJ1-2,TRBV28,CASTSSSGTEENYGYTF,TGTGCCAGCACCTCTTCGTCAGGGACAGAGGAAAACTATGGCTACACCTTC
NA,TRBD1,TRBJ2-5,TRBV10-3,CAIRQTGGTTETQYF,TGTGCCATCAGGCAGACAGGGGGAACTACGGAGACCCAGTACTTC
NA,TRBD1,TRBJ2-2,TRBV4-2,CASSQGTGVAGELFF,TGTGCCAGCAGCCAAGGGACAGGGGTAGCCGGGGAGCTGTTTTTT
NA,NA,TRBJ1-1,TRBV18,CASSRTQEAFF,TGTGCCAGCTCCCGCACACAAGAAGCTTTCTTT
NA,TRBD2,TRBJ2-3,TRBV7-3,CASAGSGSPTDTQYF,TGTGCCAGCGCCGGTAGCGGGAGTCCTACAGATACGCAGTATTTT
NA,NA,TRBJ1-1,TRBV2,CASRDIREGIMNTEAFF,TGTGCCAGCAGGGACATTAGGGAGGGGATAATGAACACTGAAGCTTTCTTT
NA,TRBD1,TRBJ2-1,TRBV5-1,CASSLVQGLGEQFF,TGCGCCAGCAGCTTGGTACAGGGGTTGGGTGAGCAGTTCTTC
NA,TRBD1,TRBJ1-2,TRBV6-5,CASSDRGDYGYTF,TGTGCCAGCAGTGACAGGGGGGACTATGGCTACACCTTC
NA,TRBD2,TRBJ2-3,TRBV27,CASRRLAGNRDTQYF,TGTGCCAGCAGAAGGCTAGCGGGTAATAGAGATACGCAGTATTTT
NA,NA,TRBJ2-5,TRBV19,CASLGSSAGPGPETQYF,TGTGCCAGCCTCGGTTCGTCAGCGGGTCCAGGCCCAGAGACCCAGTACTTC
NA,NA,TRBJ2-3,TRBV7-9,CASTAGADTQYF,TGTGCCAGCACGGCAGGGGCGGATACGCAGTATTTT
once,NA,TRBJ2-7,TRBV7-9,CASSTQPRAYEQYF,TGTGCCAGCAGCACGCAACCTCGAGCCTACGAGCAGTACTTC
few,NA,TRBJ2-1,TRBV6-5,CASSYSPTPWNEQFF,TGTGCCAGCAGTTACTCCCCCACTCCCTGGAATGAGCAGTTCTTC
NA,TRBD2,TRBJ2-1,TRBV13,CASSLGYFGGRALNEQFF,TGTGCCAGCAGCTTAGGATATTTCGGCGGGAGGGCTCTCAATGAGCAGTTCTTC
NA,NA,TRBJ1-5,TRBV27,CASSLSSWGGGQPQHF,TGTGCCAGCAGTTTATCGAGTTGGGGAGGAGGGCAGCCCCAGCATTTT
NA,NA,TRBJ1-2,TRBV5-8,CASSFVRQAYGYTF,TGTGCCAGCAGCTTCGTGAGACAGGCTTATGGCTACACCTTC
NA,NA,TRBJ1-5,TRBV28,CASSLWGAQTSLPQPQHF,TGTGCCAGCAGTTTATGGGGGGCGCAGACCAGTTTACCCCAGCCCCAGCATTTT
NA,NA,TRBJ1-1,TRBV9,CASSVAGNGRTEAFF,TGTGCCAGCAGCGTAGCCGGTAATGGTCGGACTGAAGCTTTCTTT
NA,TRBD2,TRBJ2-7,TRBV11-3,CASSLGGSYEQYF,TGTGCCAGCAGCTTGGGCGGGAGCTACGAGCAGTACTTC
NA,NA,TRBJ2-7,TRBV28,CASSLSGSSYEQYF,TGTGCCAGCAGTTTAAGTGGGAGCTCCTACGAGCAGTACTTC
NA,TRBD1,TRBJ1-3,TRBV4-3,CASSQDWGPNRGITIYF,TGCGCCAGCAGCCAAGATTGGGGACCGAACAGGGGTATCACCATATATTTT
NA,NA,TRBJ2-5,TRBV10-2,CASGLWGLKETQYF,TGCGCCAGCGGTCTCTGGGGGCTTAAAGAGACCCAGTACTTC
NA,NA,TRBJ2-3,TRBV11-2,CASSFGLRGSTDTQYF,TGTGCCAGCAGCTTTGGACTCCGGGGAAGCACAGATACGCAGTATTTT
NA,NA,TRBJ2-1,TRBV28,CASTSRDTDNEQFF,TGTGCCAGCACCTCCCGGGACACCGACAATGAGCAGTTCTTC
NA,TRBD2,TRBJ2-1,TRBV28,CASSPHKISGRDYNEQFF,TGTGCCAGCAGTCCCCATAAAATTAGCGGGAGGGATTACAATGAGCAGTTCTTC
NA,TRBD1,TRBJ1-2,TRBV18,CASSPGTGISNYGYTF,TGTGCCAGCTCCCCCGGGACAGGGATTTCTAACTATGGCTACACCTTC
NA,NA,TRBJ2-1,TRBV6-4,CASSFRDGGINEQFF,TGTGCCAGCAGTTTCCGGGACGGGGGTATCAATGAGCAGTTCTTC
NA,NA,TRBJ1-5,TRBV7-2,CASSYRGNQPQHF,TGTGCCAGCAGCTACAGGGGCAATCAGCCCCAGCATTTT
NA,NA,TRBJ2-1,TRBV1,CTSSLIPGLAGQSSYNEQFF,TGCACCAGCAGCCTGATACCGGGACTAGCGGGACAAAGCTCCTACAATGAGCAGTTCTTC
once,TRBD2,TRBJ2-1,TRBV7-9,CASREVAYNEQFF,TGTGCCAGCCGGGAGGTGGCCTACAATGAGCAGTTCTTC
NA,NA,TRBJ2-3,TRBV19,CASSIDARSSTDTQYF,TGTGCCAGTAGTATAGACGCCAGATCCAGCACAGATACGCAGTATTTT
NA,NA,TRBJ2-7,TRBV28,CASSSPDTTHYEQYF,TGTGCCAGCAGTTCCCCCGACACGACACATTACGAGCAGTACTTC
NA,NA,TRBJ2-7,TRBV4-1,CASSQDLGGTRHEQYF,TGCGCCAGCAGCCAAGATCTGGGCGGGACCCGTCACGAGCAGTACTTC
NA,TRBD2,TRBJ2-7,TRBV6-1,CASSEVFLAGGRREQYF,TGTGCCAGCAGTGAAGTATTTCTAGCGGGAGGGAGAAGGGAGCAGTACTTC
NA,NA,TRBJ2-7,TRBV28,CASSTVGGLSYEQYF,TGTGCCAGCAGTACAGTCGGGGGTTTAAGCTACGAGCAGTACTTC